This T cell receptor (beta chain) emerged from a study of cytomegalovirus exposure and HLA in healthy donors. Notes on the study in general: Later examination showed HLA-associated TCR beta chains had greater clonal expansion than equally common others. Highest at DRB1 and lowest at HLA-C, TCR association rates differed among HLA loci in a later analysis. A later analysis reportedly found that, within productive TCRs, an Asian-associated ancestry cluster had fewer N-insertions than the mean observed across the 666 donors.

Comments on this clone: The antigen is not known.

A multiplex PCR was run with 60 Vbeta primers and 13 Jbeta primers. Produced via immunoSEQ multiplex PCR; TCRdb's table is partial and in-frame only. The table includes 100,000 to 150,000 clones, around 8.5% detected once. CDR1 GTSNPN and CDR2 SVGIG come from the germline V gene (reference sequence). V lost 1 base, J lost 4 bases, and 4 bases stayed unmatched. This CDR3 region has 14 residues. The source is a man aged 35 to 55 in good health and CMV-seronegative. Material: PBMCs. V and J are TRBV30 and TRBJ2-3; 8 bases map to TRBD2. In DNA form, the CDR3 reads TGTGCCTGGAGTGGCGGCGGGGGGCCAGATACGCAGTATTTT. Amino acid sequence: CAWSGGGGPDTQYF.